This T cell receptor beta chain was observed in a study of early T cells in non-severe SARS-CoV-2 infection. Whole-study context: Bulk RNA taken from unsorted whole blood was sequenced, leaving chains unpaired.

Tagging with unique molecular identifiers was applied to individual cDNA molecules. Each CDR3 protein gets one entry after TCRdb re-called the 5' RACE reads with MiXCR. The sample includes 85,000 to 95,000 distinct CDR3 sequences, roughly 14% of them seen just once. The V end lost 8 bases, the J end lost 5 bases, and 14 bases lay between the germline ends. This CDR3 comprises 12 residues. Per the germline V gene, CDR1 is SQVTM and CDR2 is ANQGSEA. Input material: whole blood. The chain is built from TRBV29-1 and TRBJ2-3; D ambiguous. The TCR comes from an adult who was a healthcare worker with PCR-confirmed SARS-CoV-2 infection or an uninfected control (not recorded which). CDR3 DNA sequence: TGCAGCACTGCCATGGCCGGAGATACGCAGTATTTT. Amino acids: CSTAMAGDTQYF.